This note documents a single TCR beta chain sequence. Its antigen is not known. This entry is derived from a study of T cells after yellow fever vaccination. Study-level points and caveats: A large majority of primary-vaccination clones showed up again after the booster (about 97% CD4, 75% to 90% CD8).

The CDR3 has 15 amino acids. Trimming removed 6 bases at V and 4 bases at J, with 16 bases between. In TCRdb, the 5' RACE reads were re-called with MiXCR into one record per CDR3 protein. Among approximately 610,000 distinct CDR3 sequences listed, around 17% were seen once. Specimen: PBMCs, collected less than 6 days after the first yellow fever vaccination. The chain joins TRBV12-3 or TRBV12-4 to TRBJ1-5, with D possibly matching TRBD1 (5 bases). The receptor was derived from a man younger than 30 who received the YFV17D yellow fever vaccine. For the CDR3, the DNA is TGTGCCAGCAGACTTGGGGGGGGGGAGAATCAGCCCCAGCATTTT. It translates to CASRLGGGENQPQHF.